These 27 T cell receptor beta chains were all obtained from the same sample, sequenced in a study of shared clonotypes between healthy human individuals. This table comes from immunoSEQ multiplex PCR, and its TCRdb copy is limited to in-frame clones, with some not included. The data contain about 730,000 clones, 72% of them singletons. What was sequenced was memory CD4+ T cells sorted from blood. The subset denotes: CD45RA-negative fraction. Source of these receptors: a woman aged 25 to 39 in good health.

V gene TRBV28 combines with J gene TRBJ1-3; TRBD1 matches at 7 bases. Trimming cost V 7 bases and J 0 bases; bases outside gene matches: 9. Looked up from germline, CDR1 is MDHEN and CDR2 is SYDVKM. CDR3 size: 16 residues. Here the CDR3 DNA reads TGTGCCAGCACCGGGGGGGACAGAAGCTCTGGAAACACCATATATTTT. It codes for CASTGGDRSSGNTIYF.

This clone was seen at least ten times. V is TRBV5-1 and J is TRBJ1-2; no definite D call. The CDR3 has 13 residues. From germline, CDR1 is SGHRS and CDR2 YFSETQ. Trimming stripped 0 bases from V and 7 bases from J, with 10 bases between. The CDR3 coding sequence is TGCGCCAGCAGCTTGGTTGGTGCGGGTGGCTACACCTTC. It specifies CASSLVGAGGYTF.

The rearrangement uses TRBV4-1 and TRBJ1-6; D perhaps matches TRBD1 (5 bases). Trimming left V 0 bases short and J 13 bases short, with 19 bases between. The CDR3 loop spans 16 amino acids. Germline lookup yields CDR1 MGHRA and CDR2 YSYEKL. The CDR3, as DNA: TGCGCCAGCAGCCAAGATCTTTGGGCCTCTGGGGGTCCCCTCCACTTT. It yields the protein CASSQDLWASGGPLHF.

This clone showed up just once. This sequence joins TRBV21-1 and TRBJ1-1; the table's TRBD1 call for D was not verified on the DNA. TRBV21-1 is recorded as a pseudogene. There are 14 residues in the CDR3. This chain's CDR3 is CASSKLDTNTEAFF. CDR3 nucleotides: TGTGCCAGCAGCAAATTGGACACGAACACTGAAGCTTTCTTT.

This clone was counted a few times. This chain joins TRBV6-5 and TRBJ2-2; D uncertain. Germline V gene sequence: CDR1 MNHEY, CDR2 SVGAGI. Between the trimmed V and J ends, which lost 6 bases and 4 bases, there was a span of 15 bases. The CDR3 is 15 residues long. CDR3 DNA: TGTGCCAGCAGACTACAGAGGTCGGGCACCGGGGAGCTGTTTTTT. Its protein product is CASRLQRSGTGELFF.

This rearrangement joins TRBV2 to TRBJ2-5, with D perhaps matching TRBD1 or TRBD2 (5 bases each). The CDR3 has 15 residues. Per the germline V gene, CDR1 is SNHLY and CDR2 is FYNNEI. The germline V and J ends were trimmed by 7 bases and 0 bases, with 15 bases remaining between them. CDR3 amino acids: CASIGDQRDQETQYF. The CDR3 DNA reads TGTGCCAGCATCGGGGACCAGAGGGACCAAGAGACCCAGTACTTC.

The chain uses TRBV28 and TRBJ1-5; D not resolved. CDR1 and CDR2 (germline): MDHEN, SYDVKM. V was trimmed by 7 bases and J by 4 bases, leaving 11 bases between them. This CDR3 is 13 amino acids long. CDR3: CASMKGWNQPQHF. The CDR3 bases are TGTGCCAGCATGAAGGGTTGGAATCAGCCCCAGCATTTT.

The V and J genes are TRBV18 and TRBJ1-1, with 7 bases lining up with TRBD1. Germline V lookup: CDR1 KGHSH, CDR2 LQKENI. CDR3 length: 18 residues. The V segment lost 3 bases and the J segment 1 base; nucleotides outside the gene matches: 14. The CDR3 DNA reads as TGTGCCAGCTCACCTCAACGGACAGGCCCCGCTGGGAACACTGAAGCTTTCTTT. Its protein is CASSPQRTGPAGNTEAFF.

The chain combines TRBV27 with TRBJ1-1; no definite D call. The CDR3 extends over 13 amino acids. V lost 6 bases to trimming and J lost 5 bases, with 13 bases between them. Germline V gene lookup returns CDR1 MNHEY and CDR2 SMNVEV (reference sequence). The chain's CDR3 is CASRPTPGTEAFF. The DNA of the CDR3 is TGTGCCAGCAGGCCCACCCCGGGTACTGAAGCTTTCTTT.

This clone was recorded a few times. The chain has TRBV5-1 and TRBJ2-1, with D possibly TRBD1 on 6 matching bases. There are 17 residues in the CDR3. V lost 4 bases, J lost 3 bases, and 20 bases lay in between. CDR1 is SGHRS, CDR2 YFSETQ, per germline. CDR3 nucleotides: TGCGCCAGCAGCACGGCCCCAGGGGCCTCCCTCTACAATGAGCAGTTCTTC. Encoded protein: CASSTAPGASLYNEQFF.

The chain uses TRBV5-5 and TRBJ2-1; 9 bases map to TRBD2. The J segment lost 4 bases and the V segment lost 0 bases, leaving 8 bases of the junction unmatched. Germline loops: CDR1 SGHKS, CDR2 YYEKEE (reference sequence). This CDR3 is 17 amino acids long. The CDR3 DNA sequence: TGTGCCAGCAGCTTGGGCGGGAGGGCCCGCGGTTACAATGAGCAGTTCTTC. Residues: CASSLGGRARGYNEQFF.

This rearrangement joins TRBV9 to TRBJ2-1, with TRBD2 identical over 8 bases. Germline V gene data show CDR1 as SGDLS and CDR2 as YYNGEE. With V trimmed by 0 bases and J by 8 bases, 4 bases remained unmatched. This CDR3 is built from 14 residues. CDR3 DNA: TGTGCCAGCAGCGTAGCGGGAGGGTCGGATGAGCAGTTCTTC. Amino acid sequence: CASSVAGGSDEQFF.

This clone has a count of ten or more. The rearrangement uses TRBV28 and TRBJ2-7, with 10 bases fitting TRBD1. The V segment lost 4 bases and the J segment 2 bases; nucleotides outside the gene matches: 8. This CDR3 comprises 16 residues. Germline V gene lookup returns CDR1 MDHEN and CDR2 SYDVKM. The CDR3 bases are TGTGCCAGCAGTTACGTCTTCGGGACAGGGGCCTACGAGCAGTACTTC. Translation gives CASSYVFGTGAYEQYF.

The gene calls are TRBV28 and TRBJ2-1; D gene unclear. The V and J ends lost 4 bases and 9 bases respectively, with 7 bases between them. This CDR3 has 11 amino acids. CDR1 MDHEN and CDR2 SYDVKM come from the germline V gene. CDR3 loop: CASSSRSEQFF. CDR3 bases: TGTGCCAGCAGTTCCCGGAGTGAGCAGTTCTTC.

V and J are TRBV15 and TRBJ2-7, with D unclear. Germline V gene lookup returns CDR1 LNHNV and CDR2 YYDKDF (reference sequence). Trimming stripped 0 bases from V and 3 bases from J, with 12 bases between. CDR3 length: 15 amino acids. The CDR3 DNA reads as TGTGCCACCAGCAGAGATCCCTCCGGGTACTACGAGCAGTACTTC. Translated, it gives CATSRDPSGYYEQYF.

This clone came up a few times. DNA for the CDR3: TGCAGCGTTGGACCCGGGAGAGGCTACACCTTC. Translated, it gives CSVGPGRGYTF. The V call is TRBV29-1, the J call TRBJ1-2, with unresolved D. Germline loops: CDR1 SQVTM, CDR2 ANQGSEA. The CDR3 extends over 11 amino acids. Trimming left V 4 bases short and J 8 bases short, with 11 bases between.

The gene calls are TRBV14 and TRBJ2-3, with D perhaps given as TRBD1 or TRBD2 (6 bases each). CDR1 SGHDN and CDR2 FVKESK come from the germline V gene. The CDR3 spans 14 residues. V was cut by 5 bases and J by 3 bases, with 12 bases left in between. The DNA for the CDR3 is TGTGCCAGCAGCAAAGGGGGGAGAACAGATACGCAGTATTTT. Residues: CASSKGGRTDTQYF. Drawing the rest from reference TRBV14 and TRBJ2-3, the complete variable domain is EAGVTQFPSHSVIEKGQTVTLRCDPISGHDNLYWYRRVMGKEIKFLLHFVKESKQDESGMPNNRFLAERTGGTYSTLKVQPAELEDSGVYFCASSKGGRTDTQYFGPGTRLTVL.

The V gene is TRBV7-9, the J gene TRBJ1-4; D is unresolved. The ends were cut back, 5 bases at V and 7 bases at J, with 17 bases in the middle. Germline CDR1 and CDR2: SEHNR and FQNEAQ (reference sequence). CDR3 length: 15 amino acids. CDR3 residues: CASSPYTGTSEKLFF. The CDR3 nucleotides read TGTGCCAGCAGCCCCTACACGGGAACTTCTGAAAAACTGTTTTTT.

The V and J genes are TRBV28 and TRBJ2-7; 7 positions agree with TRBD2. The junction had 22 bases not matched to a gene; V was cut back by 2 bases and J by 6 bases. The CDR3 sequence is 19 residues long. Per the germline V gene, CDR1 is MDHEN and CDR2 is SYDVKM. This CDR3 is CASSLSLAVFLGSNPEQYF. The CDR3 DNA reads TGTGCCAGCAGTTTAAGCCTAGCGGTGTTTCTCGGATCCAATCCCGAGCAGTACTTC.

Comments on this clone: It differs at one base from a far larger clone, so likely a read error. The rearrangement joins TRBV2 to TRBJ2-1; 7 bases line up with TRBD2. V lost 8 bases and J lost 10; bases outside the gene matches: 17. This CDR3 has 15 residues. Germline V gives CDR1 SNHLY, CDR2 FYNNEI. Here the CDR3 DNA reads TGTGCCAGCCCGAAGGGGACTAACGGGGCCGCAGAGCAGTTCTTC. Protein product: CASPKGTNGAAEQFF.

V gene TRBV14 combines with J gene TRBJ2-5; TRBD1 aligns across 7 bases. The germline V gene has CDR1 SGHDN and CDR2 FVKESK. The CDR3 contains 16 residues. The V and J ends lost 1 base and 3 bases, in that order; junction bases with no gene match: 8. The CDR3 is CASSQAPGQGEETQYF. CDR3 sequence (DNA): TGTGCCAGCAGCCAAGCCCCGGGGCAGGGGGAAGAGACCCAGTACTTC. Full variable domain (remainder filled in from reference TRBV14 and TRBJ2-5): EAGVTQFPSHSVIEKGQTVTLRCDPISGHDNLYWYRRVMGKEIKFLLHFVKESKQDESGMPNNRFLAERTGGTYSTLKVQPAELEDSGVYFCASSQAPGQGEETQYFGPGTRLLVL.

The rearrangement uses TRBV5-4 and TRBJ2-1; the match to TRBD2 covers 9 bases. The junction had 8 bases not matched to a gene; V was cut back by 2 bases and J by 8 bases. The germline gives CDR1 SGHNT, CDR2 YYREEE (reference sequence). This CDR3 is 15 amino acids long. This CDR3 reads CASSFSGGKGDEQFF. DNA of the CDR3: TGTGCCAGCAGCTTTAGCGGGGGCAAAGGCGATGAGCAGTTCTTC.

The V call is TRBV25-1, the J call TRBJ1-4; 8 bases fit TRBD1. With 8 bases clipped from V and 5 bases from J, the junction kept 7 bases outside the gene matches. The germline CDR1 and CDR2 sequences are MGHDK and SYGVNS. This CDR3 is built from 14 residues. CDR3 residues: CASRTTGANEKLFF. CDR3 DNA: TGTGCCAGCCGGACGACAGGGGCCAATGAAAAACTGTTTTTT.

A few counts support this clone. In nucleotides, the CDR3 is TGTGCCAACGGCCGGGGGACAGGAATATCCTACGAGCAGTACTTC. It is translated as CANGRGTGISYEQYF. The chain carries TRBV6-1 and TRBJ2-7; 8 bases map to TRBD1. Germline V gives CDR1 MNHNS, CDR2 SASEGT. This CDR3 contains 15 residues. With 10 bases clipped from V and 1 base from J, the junction kept 12 bases outside the gene matches.

The chain employs TRBV19 and TRBJ1-1, with D uncertain. Trimming removed 8 bases from V and 4 bases from J, with 11 bases in between. This CDR3 is 12 amino acids long. Germline-derived CDR1 and CDR2 are LNHDA and SQIVND (reference sequence). CDR3 loop: CASRDPVTEAFF. Written as DNA, the CDR3 is TGTGCCAGTCGAGACCCTGTCACTGAAGCTTTCTTT.

This clone showed up just once. This chain connects TRBV27 to TRBJ2-2; perhaps TRBD2 as D (6 bases). Deletions cut 5 bases from V and 9 bases from J, with 22 bases between. The CDR3 is 16 residues long. CDR1 is MNHEY and CDR2 is SMNVEV in the germline V gene (reference sequence). CDR3 nucleotide sequence: TGTGCCAGCAGTCTCTTAGGCGTCGCCACTAGCCGGGAGCTGTTTTTT. Protein sequence: CASSLLGVATSRELFF.

This clone was seen a few times. The CDR3 sequence is CASRTGRSSGNTIYF. Written as DNA, the CDR3 is TGTGCCAGCAGGACGGGACGGAGCTCTGGAAACACCATATATTTT. The chain is built from TRBV6-5 and TRBJ1-3, with a weak D call TRBD1 (5 bases). Trimming left V 6 bases short and J 0 bases short, with 12 bases between. Germline V lookup: CDR1 MNHEY, CDR2 SVGAGI. The CDR3 runs 15 residues.